This T cell receptor beta chain was retrieved from a study of vaccination effects on CD4 cells after COVID-19. Study-level information: The second dose preceded post-vaccine samples by a median of 72 days.

In the case of this clone: The target antigen is unknown.

Looked up from germline, CDR1 is SGHTA and CDR2 is FQGNSA. Deletions cut 5 bases from V and 1 base from J, with 9 bases between. The CDR3 is 14 amino acids. Study observations and caveats: Late post-vaccination, clones induced by infection and those induced by vaccine underwent marked clonal contraction.

With the ViraFEST assay, the study expanded antigen-specific CD4+ T cells using viral peptide pools, then sequenced them. At the end of 9 to 11 days of culture, CD4+ T cells were isolated. Each participant received a vaccine that was either BNT162b2 or mRNA-1273, given as two doses. Nucleocapsid antibodies stayed negative before and after vaccination, showing no earlier SARS-CoV-2 infection. Clones were sequenced by immunoSEQ multiplex PCR, and TCRdb holds only the in-frame ones, with some missing. Of tens of thousands of clones in the sample, under 85% were seen once. This sequence joins TRBV7-2 and TRBJ2-1; D unclear. This clonotype was obtained from a human donor who received a COVID-19 vaccine. Sequenced material: CD4+ T cells from PBMCs cultured with HCoV-OC43 spike peptides, taken after COVID-19 vaccination. Subset indicated: HCoV-OC43 spike overlapping peptide pool stimulation. In DNA, the CDR3 is TGTGCCAGCAGCCTTGGGTGGTCCTACAATGAGCAGTTCTTC. This translates into CASSLGWSYNEQFF.